This TCR beta chain was recorded in a study of T-cell memory formation after mild COVID-19. About the research overall: TCR clustering was largely donor specific.

Points from the study as a whole: CD4+ contracting clones were mainly CM and EM; CD8+ ones, EMRA. Pre-infection memory already had some responding clones, implying cross-reactive memory joined.

Libraries for TCRalpha and TCRbeta carried sample barcodes and unique molecular identifiers via 5'RACE. TCRdb processed the 5' RACE reads anew with MiXCR; each CDR3 protein has one entry. The sample shows hundreds of thousands of distinct CDR3 sequences, around 28% of them seen only once. This clonotype was seen more than once but under ten times. Antigen: not known. Deletions cut 0 bases from V and 9 bases from J, with 14 bases between. Germline V gives CDR1 DFQATT, CDR2 SNEGSKA (reference sequence). CDR3 length equals 13 residues. V and J are TRBV20-1 and TRBJ2-5, with a tentative D call TRBD2 (5 bases). The receptor was derived from an adult woman who had mild COVID-19 (a few samples of this study predate the infection). Cell type and time point are not known. The material sequenced was PBMCs or a T cell subset sorted from them (not recorded which). The CDR3, as DNA: TGCAGTGCTAGAGATCGTCCTAGCCTCGCCCAGTACTTC. Its translation: CSARDRPSLAQYF.